This TCR beta chain was identified during a study of OX40 agonist ivuxolimab in advanced cancers. The study in broad terms: Ivuxolimab was an agonistic, fully human IgG2 monoclonal antibody directed against OX40 (CD134), a costimulatory receptor. Intravenous ivuxolimab was administered to patients every 2 weeks at six dose levels: 0.01, 0.1, 0.3, 1.5, 3 and 10 mg/kg. Of the roughly 51 patients in dose escalation, 19 had hepatocellular carcinoma, some 15 had melanoma, 9 had renal cell carcinoma and 9 had head and neck cancer. A male proportion of around 83% and a mean age of 60 years, ranging from 23 to 79, were recorded for the dose-escalation cohort. Patients were allowed to have had prior anti-PD-1, anti-PD-L1 or anti-CTLA-4 therapy, and around 41% of the dose-escalation patients had previously received checkpoint inhibitors. Partial responses were achieved by three dose-escalation patients, of whom one had hepatocellular carcinoma and two had cutaneous melanoma. Peripheral TCRbeta sequencing was intended to test whether TCR sequence diversity was altered and clonal T-cell expansion was caused by ivuxolimab. The monotherapy dose-escalation portion (N ≈ 52 patients) of the phase I ivuxolimab trial is reported in the paper.

This clone is categorized as medium-sized (0.01 to 0.1%). What this receptor recognizes is not known. No much larger clonotype is one base removed from it; base qualities were not supplied. The trial excluded patients who had a history of autoimmune disease or who were on systemic immunosuppression. Peripheral blood for TCR sequencing was drawn from every dose cohort at baseline, at cycle 4 day 1 and at cycle 7 day 1. The samples were taken from a phase I, first-in-human, multicenter, open-label dose-escalation trial of ivuxolimab. Adults with locally advanced or metastatic head and neck squamous cell, hepatocellular, melanoma or renal cell carcinoma were enrolled in the trial. Before TCR sequencing, CD4+ and CD8+ T cells were separately sorted from peripheral blood. For sequencing of the TCRbeta CDR3 region, genomic DNA was extracted from the sorted cells. The immunoSEQ Assay was used for sequencing of TCRbeta CDR3 regions. The immuneACCESS repertoire file appears here via TCRdb, limited to in-frame rearrangements. These files lack a portion of the clones; in checked studies, under half of the deficit traces to unresolved V genes, and the cause of the others is not known. This sample is represented by approximately 40,000 clones; 80% of them were singletons. The top ten hold about 4% of the sample.

Study-level results and caveats: The antigen specificity of the peripheral T cells that underwent clonal expansion was not determined. Low levels of normalized T-cell clonal expansion were also shown by some nonresponding patients. On average, CD8+ T cells showed more expanded clones than CD4+ T cells after ivuxolimab. In the 0.1-3.0 mg/kg groups, partial responders had among the lowest normalized peripheral clonal expansion, particularly in CD8+ T cells. At doses of 0.1 to 3.0 mg/kg, clonal expansion of both CD4+ and CD8+ T cells in blood was seen between baseline and week 6.

CDR1 and CDR2, looked up from the germline V gene (reference sequence), are SEHNR and FQNEAQ. V was cut back by 0 bases and J by 13 bases, leaving a gap of 9 bases between them. The CDR3 goes from the cysteine to the phenylalanine over 12 residues. Of all the DNA, just the CDR3 is kept, 36 bases in frame from base 1. The chain was built from TRBV7-9 and TRBJ1-4, with no confident D gene call. The specimen comprised CD4+ or CD8+ T cells sorted from blood, sampled in a trial of the OX40 agonist ivuxolimab. This clonotype originated in an adult with an advanced solid tumor such as melanoma, head and neck, liver or kidney cancer. CDR3 reads: CASSLAEGPLFF. The sequenced DNA is TGTGCCAGCAGCTTAGCGGAAGGCCCACTGTTTTTT.